The 24 T cell receptor beta chains reported below all come from one sample, sequenced in a study of T cell repertoires in cytomegalovirus infection. Using its own MiXCR run on the reads, TCRdb lists one record per CDR3 protein. The profile shows hundreds of thousands of distinct CDR3 sequences, around a third of them singletons. Their target antigens are unknown. The specimen was cultured PBMCs, collected from culture after CMV antigen stimulation. The receptor set was obtained from a human donor in good health (CMV status not recorded). Some clones in this sample may be carry-over from other donors' samples.

This clonotype was detected only a few times. The CDR3 DNA follows: TGTGCCAGCAGCTTTGGGACTAGCGGAAACTACAATGAGCAGTTCTTC. As protein: CASSFGTSGNYNEQFF. The chain carries TRBV11-2 and TRBJ2-1; 11 bases match TRBD2. Unmatched junction bases numbered 4, after V lost 3 bases and J lost 3 bases. Germline-derived CDR1 and CDR2 are SGHAT and FQNNGV. The CDR3 has 16 residues.

The J gene is TRBJ1-4, the V gene TRBV7-9; D gene uncertain. The CDR3 runs 14 residues. Trimming left V 2 bases short and J 8 bases short, with 12 bases between. Germline CDR1 is SEHNR and CDR2 is FQNEAQ (reference sequence). CDR3 in DNA: TGTGCCAGCAGCTTATTGAGGGAAGGGGAAAAACTGTTTTTT. This translates into CASSLLREGEKLFF. Full variable domain (rest looked up from reference TRBV7-9 and TRBJ1-4): DTGVSQNPRHKITKRGQNVTFRCDPISEHNRLYWYRQTLGQGPEFLTYFQNEAQLEKSRLLSDRFSAERPKGSFSTLEIQRTEQGDSAMYLCASSLLREGEKLFFGSGTQLSVL.

The genes are TRBV27 and TRBJ1-5; D uncertain. This CDR3 contains 14 residues. Germline values: CDR1 MNHEY, CDR2 SMNVEV (reference sequence). The V gene lost 0 bases and the J gene lost 8 bases, with 11 bases spanning the gap. DNA of the CDR3: TGTGCCAGCAGTTTATCGCTCGTGGGGAAGCCCCAGCATTTT. Translation: CASSLSLVGKPQHF.

There are a few counts of this clonotype. V is TRBV7-9 and J is TRBJ1-2; no reliable D call. V dropped 5 bases and J dropped 1 base, with 14 bases sitting between them. The CDR3 contains 15 residues. Germline CDR1 and CDR2: SEHNR and FQNEAQ (reference sequence). The CDR3 loop is CASSPPRPNNYGYTF. As DNA, the CDR3 is TGTGCCAGCAGCCCTCCCCGGCCAAATAACTATGGCTACACCTTC.

The rearrangement links TRBV6-2 or TRBV6-3 to TRBJ2-1, with D perhaps TRBD1 or TRBD2 (5 bases each). Between the trimmed V and J ends, which lost 4 bases and 8 bases, there was a span of 12 bases. This CDR3 comprises 13 residues. CDR1 and CDR2 (germline): MNHEY, SVGEGT. The CDR3 DNA reads TGTGCCAGCAGTTGGGGACCCGAACATGAGCAGTTCTTC. Residues: CASSWGPEHEQFF.

The CDR3 is CSVAGGPSYEQYF. The DNA for the CDR3 is TGCAGCGTAGCGGGAGGGCCTTCCTACGAGCAGTACTTC. The chain links TRBV29-1 to TRBJ2-7, with 10 bases identical to TRBD2. Germline-derived CDR1 and CDR2 are SQVTM and ANQGSEA. This CDR3 is built from 13 residues. After removal of 6 bases from V and 1 base from J, the junction contained 3 bases not matched to a gene.

Only a few counts were recorded for this clonotype. V is TRBV20-1 and J is TRBJ1-1; 8 bases map to TRBD1. This CDR3 has 14 amino acids. J gave up 3 bases and V 3 bases, and 6 bases lay outside the gene matches. Germline V gives CDR1 DFQATT, CDR2 SNEGSKA (reference sequence). The CDR3 bases are TGCAGTGCTAGTAAGCAGGGGGCGGACACTGAAGCTTTCTTT. It specifies CSASKQGADTEAFF.

This clonotype was picked up a small number of times. The chain recombines TRBV19 with TRBJ2-1, with D uncertain. Germline V CDR1 and CDR2: LNHDA, SQIVND (reference sequence). The CDR3 has 12 residues. Deletions cut 1 base from V and 7 bases from J, with 5 bases between. CDR3 sequence reads: CASSIVRNEQFF. CDR3 in DNA: TGTGCCAGTAGTATAGTTCGGAATGAGCAGTTCTTC.

The sample holds many counts of this clonotype. J is TRBJ2-1 and V is TRBV7-9; 14 bases align to TRBD2. Germline CDR1 and CDR2: SEHNR and FQNEAQ (reference sequence). The CDR3 runs 18 residues. Germline trimming cut 7 bases from V and 1 base from J; bases unmatched to any gene: 9. CDR3 nucleotides: TGTGCCAGCATCCCCCCGGGACTAGCGGGGGCGTCCTACAATGAGCAGTTCTTC. Translating gives CASIPPGLAGASYNEQFF.

The chain couples TRBV9 to TRBJ2-6; D call uncertain. Trimming stripped 3 bases from V and 4 bases from J, with 8 bases between. Germline loops: CDR1 SGDLS, CDR2 YYNGEE. The CDR3 sequence is 14 residues long. The CDR3 reads CASSALLGANVLTF. The CDR3 DNA sequence: TGTGCCAGCAGCGCCCTACTGGGGGCCAACGTCCTGACTTTC.

The chain has TRBV15 and TRBJ2-7, with D hard to call. V was trimmed by 3 bases and J by 6 bases, leaving 6 bases between them. The CDR3 is made up of 11 amino acids. Germline V gives CDR1 LNHNV, CDR2 YYDKDF (reference sequence). The CDR3 here is CATSSFVEQYF. The CDR3 DNA sequence: TGTGCCACCAGCAGCTTTGTCGAGCAGTACTTC.

This chain's CDR3 is CASSQDTRGDTEAFF. CDR3 in DNA: TGTGCCAGCAGCCAAGATACAAGGGGTGACACTGAAGCTTTCTTT. The V call is TRBV4-2, the J call TRBJ1-1; tentative D call: TRBD1 (5 bases). This CDR3 spans 15 amino acids. V shed 0 bases and J shed 3 bases, with 11 bases lying between them. Germline V gene data show CDR1 as LGHNA and CDR2 as YNFKEQ.

This chain connects TRBV7-2 to TRBJ2-5; tentatively, D is TRBD1 or TRBD2 (5 bases each). Between the trimmed V and J ends, which lost 10 bases and 2 bases, there was a span of 20 bases. CDR1 is SGHTA, CDR2 FQGNSA, per germline. This CDR3 has 15 amino acids. CDR3 DNA: TGTGCCATCTCACCCGGGGCCCTAACTCAAGAGACCCAGTACTTC. This encodes CAISPGALTQETQYF.

V gene TRBV12-3 or TRBV12-4 combines with J gene TRBJ2-1; D ambiguous. Trimming left V 7 bases short and J 2 bases short, with 9 bases between. The CDR3 spans 13 residues. The CDR3 bases are TGTGCCAGCAACCCAGACCCCTACAATGAGCAGTTCTTC. Amino acids: CASNPDPYNEQFF.

This clonotype was observed a handful of times. This chain connects TRBV7-2 to TRBJ1-5; D gene uncertain. The germline CDR1 and CDR2 sequences are SGHTA and FQGNSA. CDR3 size: 14 residues. V lost 1 base and J lost 9, with 13 bases in between. The chain's CDR3 is CASSLDFPSPPQHF. DNA for the CDR3: TGTGCCAGCAGCTTAGACTTCCCCTCCCCGCCCCAGCATTTT.

Notes on this clonotype: A junction end diverges from the germline sequence, so it may reflect a read error. The rearrangement uses TRBV4-1 and TRBJ2-5; 9 bases fit TRBD2. Germline values: CDR1 MGHRA, CDR2 YSYEKL. The length of the CDR3 is 17 residues. The CDR3 bases are TGTGCCAGCAGCCAAGATACTAGCGGGTGGGGCCAAGAGACCCAGTACTTC. Its protein is CASSQDTSGWGQETQYF.

The J gene is TRBJ1-5, the V gene TRBV20-1; 8 bases line up with TRBD1. Losses at the gene ends were 4 bases for V and 3 bases for J; bases not matched to a gene: 5. The CDR3 covers 14 residues. The germline V gene has CDR1 DFQATT and CDR2 SNEGSKA (reference sequence). CDR3 residues: CSATQGVTNQPQHF. CDR3 bases: TGCAGTGCTACACAGGGGGTTACCAATCAGCCCCAGCATTTT.

This sequence joins TRBV6-8 and TRBJ1-2; TRBD1 aligns across 12 bases. Per germline, CDR1 MNHGY and CDR2 SAAAGT. This CDR3 has 12 residues. Trimming at V came to 5 bases and at J to 10 bases, leaving 2 bases not matched to a gene. CDR3: CASSRDRGLYTF. The CDR3 DNA reads as TGTGCCAGCAGTAGGGACAGGGGGCTCTACACCTTC.

This clonotype was picked up one time. The chain couples TRBV11-2 to TRBJ1-1; D gene unclear. Germline CDR1 SGHAT, CDR2 FQNNGV. The CDR3 length is 15 residues. Deletions cut 5 bases from V and 2 bases from J, with 15 bases between. CDR3 region: CASSPSLGFNTEAFF. In nucleotides, the CDR3 is TGTGCCAGCAGCCCAAGCTTGGGGTTCAACACTGAAGCTTTCTTT.

The chain combines TRBV7-4 with TRBJ1-2; D unclear. Germline CDR1 and CDR2: SGHVT and SQSDAQ. Deletions cut 5 bases from V and 0 bases from J, with 13 bases between. The CDR3 has 15 residues. CDR3 region: CASSPQMKPNYGYTF. As DNA, the CDR3 is TGTGCCAGCAGCCCTCAGATGAAGCCTAACTATGGCTACACCTTC.

This chain connects TRBV28 to TRBJ1-2; TRBD1 aligns across 8 bases. Germline CDR1 MDHEN, CDR2 SYDVKM. V lost 7 bases and J lost 9; bases outside the gene matches: 7. The length of the CDR3 is 12 residues. This chain's CDR3 is CASNRDRRRYTF. The CDR3 DNA reads as TGTGCCAGCAACCGGGACAGGAGACGCTACACCTTC.

This clonotype occurred a few times. This chain joins TRBV6-6 and TRBJ1-1; D unclear. This CDR3 contains 12 residues. V lost 5 bases and J lost 8, with 12 bases in between. Germline CDR1 is MNHNY and CDR2 is SVGAGI (reference sequence). The CDR3 DNA follows: TGTGCCAGCAGTCACCCCGGGCTGGAAGCTTTCTTT. Its translation is CASSHPGLEAFF.

The chain links TRBV20-1 to TRBJ1-1; D is undetermined. This CDR3 contains 12 residues. The germline V and J ends were trimmed by 3 bases and 8 bases, with 13 bases remaining between them. Germline V lookup: CDR1 DFQATT, CDR2 SNEGSKA (reference sequence). Here the CDR3 DNA reads TGCAGTGCTAGCCCCCCACCGTCGGAAGCTTTCTTT. Encoded protein: CSASPPPSEAFF.

The chain is built from TRBV20-1 and TRBJ2-5; no reliable D call. Germline CDR1 reads DFQATT; CDR2 reads SNEGSKA (reference sequence). V lost 5 bases to trimming and J lost 4 bases, with 5 bases between them. CDR3 length: 10 residues. The CDR3 coding sequence is TGCAGTGCTGCGGTAGAGACCCAGTACTTC. It is translated as CSAAVETQYF.